This T cell receptor (beta chain) originates from a study of blood T cell repertoires in COVID-19. As for the study in general: COVID-19 samples collected from the United States, Italy and Spain covered acute and convalescent phases.

Assay: immunoSEQ multiplex PCR; the TCRdb copy retains only in-frame clones and omits some. The table shows around 75,000 clones, with 70% to 90% occurring only once. CDR3 length: 15 residues. J lost 8 bases, V lost 7 bases, and 11 bases had no gene match. Germline assignment: CDR1 WSHSY and CDR2 SAAADI. The sequence was obtained from a human donor in a cohort sampled during active COVID-19. Sequenced material: peripheral blood. The J gene is TRBJ2-1, the V gene TRBV10-2, with 10 bases lining up with TRBD2. The CDR3 region is CASTYIAGGIDEQFF. DNA of the CDR3: TGCGCCAGCACCTACATAGCGGGAGGCATCGATGAGCAGTTCTTC.